The clone carrying this T cell receptor (beta chain) has only a few counts. Antigen unknown. The data were taken from a study of siplizumab effects on memory and regulatory T cells. Study results and caveats: The study did not confirm that proliferating Tregs from siplizumab cultures were suppressive. Both greater diversity than memory cells and a major contribution to the alloresponse seemed to characterize naive T cells.

This CDR3 contains 16 residues. Germline CDR1 is SGHDT and CDR2 is YYEEEE. After removal of 4 bases from V and 4 bases from J, the junction contained 6 bases not matched to a gene. Produced via immunoSEQ multiplex PCR; TCRdb's table is partial and in-frame only. The profile shows over 100,000 clones, 90% to 95% of them singletons. The sample taken for sequencing was Tregs sorted from blood. The rearrangement links TRBV5-6 to TRBJ1-6; TRBD1 matches at 9 bases. This receptor was obtained from a human donor in good health. In DNA, the CDR3 is TGTGCCAGCAGCGTAACCGGGACAGGGTATAATTCACCCCTCCACTTT. The encoded protein is CASSVTGTGYNSPLHF.